This T cell receptor beta chain was obtained from a study of blood T cell repertoires in COVID-19. Study details: Sites in the United States, Italy and Spain provided acute and convalescent COVID-19 samples. PBMCs, B-cell-depleted T cells, or T cells provided the cDNA or gDNA that made up the material.

Authors' data handling: Estimates of nucleated cell counts were drawn from the amplification of reference gene primers. Produced via immunoSEQ multiplex PCR; TCRdb's table is partial and in-frame only. D and trimming were read from the DNA, whereas the V and J calls and clone size are those reported in that table. The sample lists roughly 55,000 clones, around 79% occurring once. CDR1 is KGHDR and CDR2 is SFDVKD in the germline V gene. This CDR3 has 14 amino acids. The V end lost 2 bases, the J end lost 1 base, and 6 bases lay between the germline ends. What was sequenced was peripheral blood. The TCR originated in a man between 60 and 70 years old with acute or convalescent COVID-19. V gene TRBV24-1 combines with J gene TRBJ2-3; no clear D. The CDR3 sequence: CATSDSAGTDTQYF. CDR3 coding DNA: TGTGCCACCAGTGATTCCGCGGGCACAGATACGCAGTATTTT.